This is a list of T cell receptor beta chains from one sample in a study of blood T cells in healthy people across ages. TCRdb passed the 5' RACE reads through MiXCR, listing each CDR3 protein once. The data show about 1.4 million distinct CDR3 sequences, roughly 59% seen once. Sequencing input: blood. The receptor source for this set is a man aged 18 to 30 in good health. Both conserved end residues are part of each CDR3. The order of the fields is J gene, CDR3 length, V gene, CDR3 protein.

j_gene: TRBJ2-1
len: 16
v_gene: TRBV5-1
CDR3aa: CASSLGTGTSYNEQFF

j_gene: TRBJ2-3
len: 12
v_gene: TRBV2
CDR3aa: CASITLTDTQYF

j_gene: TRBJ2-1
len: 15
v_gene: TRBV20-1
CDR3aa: CSARRTSGVYNEQFF

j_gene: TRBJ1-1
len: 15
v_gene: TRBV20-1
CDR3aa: CSAQGPGSLYTEAFF

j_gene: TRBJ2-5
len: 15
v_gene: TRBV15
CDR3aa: CATSGRTSGVETQYF

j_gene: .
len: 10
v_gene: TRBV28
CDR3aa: CASAFNEQYF

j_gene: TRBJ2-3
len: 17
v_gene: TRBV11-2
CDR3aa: CASGPGLAGDCTDTQYF

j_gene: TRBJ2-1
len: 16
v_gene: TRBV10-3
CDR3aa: CAISGKVADRGNEQFF

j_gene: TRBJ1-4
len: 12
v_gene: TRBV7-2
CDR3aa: CASSLVVEKLFF

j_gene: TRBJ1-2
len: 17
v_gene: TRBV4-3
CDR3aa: CASSQVSGRSNHYGYTF

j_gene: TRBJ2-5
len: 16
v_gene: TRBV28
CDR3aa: CASRNSGTGIKETQYF

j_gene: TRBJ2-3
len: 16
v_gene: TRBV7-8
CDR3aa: CASSTPSGAATDTQYF

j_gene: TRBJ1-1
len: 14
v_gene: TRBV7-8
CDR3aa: CASSLSLGDTEAFF

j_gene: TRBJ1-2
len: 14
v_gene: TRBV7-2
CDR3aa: CASSLNVDLYGYTF

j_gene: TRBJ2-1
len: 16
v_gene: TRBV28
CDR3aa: CASSLIARISYNEQFF

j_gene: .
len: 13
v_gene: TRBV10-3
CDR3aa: CAISEPMGGEQYF

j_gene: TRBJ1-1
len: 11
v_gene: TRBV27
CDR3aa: CASSRWNEAFF

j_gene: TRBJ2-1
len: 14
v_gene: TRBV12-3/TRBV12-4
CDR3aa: CASSSTRTYNEQFF

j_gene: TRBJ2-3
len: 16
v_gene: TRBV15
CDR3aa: CATSRDWDLVTDTQYF

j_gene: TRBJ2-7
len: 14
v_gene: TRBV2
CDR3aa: CASSGTGERYEQYF

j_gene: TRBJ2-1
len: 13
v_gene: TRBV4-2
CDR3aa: CASSQGLYDEQFF

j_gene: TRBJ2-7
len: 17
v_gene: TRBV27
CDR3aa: CASSLQPRQGGDYEQYF

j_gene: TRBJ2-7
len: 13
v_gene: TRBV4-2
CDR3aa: CASSQVVRDEQYF

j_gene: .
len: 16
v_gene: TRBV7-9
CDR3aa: CASSLGYATGDYEQYF

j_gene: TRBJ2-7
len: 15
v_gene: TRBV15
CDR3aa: CATRAPGSFSYEQYF

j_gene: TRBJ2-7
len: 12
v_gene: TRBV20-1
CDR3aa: CSANGGSYEQYF

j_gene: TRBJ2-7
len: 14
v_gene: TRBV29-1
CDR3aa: CSGGRVGSPYEQYF

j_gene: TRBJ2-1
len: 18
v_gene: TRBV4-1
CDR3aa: CASSPKEWRRSSYNEQFF

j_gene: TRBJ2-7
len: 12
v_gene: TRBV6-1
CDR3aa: CASSDWGREQYF

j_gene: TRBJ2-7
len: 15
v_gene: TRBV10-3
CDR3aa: CAITNSEGSSYEQYF

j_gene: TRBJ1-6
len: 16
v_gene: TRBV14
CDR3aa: CASSQKGGSYNSPLHF

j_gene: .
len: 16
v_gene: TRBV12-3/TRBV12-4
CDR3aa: CASSSPHAPGEHEQYF

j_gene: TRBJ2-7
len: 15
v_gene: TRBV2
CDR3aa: CASTSAQGARYEQYF

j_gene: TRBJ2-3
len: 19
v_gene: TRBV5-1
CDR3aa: CASSLIPGTGRDPVGTQYF

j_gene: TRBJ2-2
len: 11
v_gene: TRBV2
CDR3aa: CASDGYRELFF

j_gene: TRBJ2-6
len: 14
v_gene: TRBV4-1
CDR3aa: CASSHGYGANVLTF

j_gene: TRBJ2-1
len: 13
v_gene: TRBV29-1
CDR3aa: CSVEVVAGDEQFF

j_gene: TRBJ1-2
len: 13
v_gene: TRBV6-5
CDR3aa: CATAGFGGYGYTF

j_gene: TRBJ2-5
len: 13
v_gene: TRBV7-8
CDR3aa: CASSPGGFNEQYF

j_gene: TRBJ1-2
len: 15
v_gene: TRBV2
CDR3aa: CASSERGQRNYGYTF

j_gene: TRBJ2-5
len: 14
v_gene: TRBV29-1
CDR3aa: CSGGDRGPRQTQYF

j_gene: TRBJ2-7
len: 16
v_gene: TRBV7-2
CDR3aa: CASSLGDRGFPYEQYF